The next 3 T cell receptor beta chains were all read from a single sample in a study of OX40 agonist ivuxolimab in advanced cancers. Measured with immunoSEQ multiplex PCR; TCRdb has only the in-frame clones, and not every one. The sample has 65,000 to 80,000 clones; around 86% are singletons. This material consisted of CD4+ or CD8+ T cells sorted from blood, taken in a trial of the OX40 agonist ivuxolimab. The receptors shown here come from an adult with an advanced solid tumor such as melanoma, head and neck, liver or kidney cancer.

Only one count was recorded for this clone. The rearrangement links TRBV4-3 to TRBJ2-7, with 11 bases matching TRBD2. J lost 6 bases, V lost 0 bases, and 7 bases had no gene match. CDR3 length: 16 residues. Germline-derived CDR1 and CDR2 are LGHNA and YSLEER. As DNA, the CDR3 is TGCGCCAGCAGCCAAGATGGGACTAGCGGACGCCGCGAGCAGTACTTC. Protein sequence: CASSQDGTSGRREQYF.

This chain uses TRBV14 with TRBJ2-7, with D tentatively TRBD2 (5 bases). The CDR3 loop spans 18 amino acids. Germline loops: CDR1 SGHDN, CDR2 FVKESK. Trimming left V 4 bases short and J 1 base short, with 23 bases between. The CDR3 here is CASSRNGNPRMRSYEQYF. CDR3 nucleotide sequence: TGTGCCAGCAGCCGAAACGGGAACCCCAGGATGAGGTCCTACGAGCAGTACTTC.

J is TRBJ2-7 and V is TRBV29-1, with TRBD1 matching over 7 bases. CDR1 is SQVTM, CDR2 ANQGSEA, per germline. The J segment lost 6 bases and the V segment lost 5 bases, leaving 10 bases of the junction unmatched. This CDR3 has 13 residues. The CDR3 region has the DNA TGCAGCGTTCTAAGGGGGCAGGGATCCGAGCAGTACTTC. As protein: CSVLRGQGSEQYF.